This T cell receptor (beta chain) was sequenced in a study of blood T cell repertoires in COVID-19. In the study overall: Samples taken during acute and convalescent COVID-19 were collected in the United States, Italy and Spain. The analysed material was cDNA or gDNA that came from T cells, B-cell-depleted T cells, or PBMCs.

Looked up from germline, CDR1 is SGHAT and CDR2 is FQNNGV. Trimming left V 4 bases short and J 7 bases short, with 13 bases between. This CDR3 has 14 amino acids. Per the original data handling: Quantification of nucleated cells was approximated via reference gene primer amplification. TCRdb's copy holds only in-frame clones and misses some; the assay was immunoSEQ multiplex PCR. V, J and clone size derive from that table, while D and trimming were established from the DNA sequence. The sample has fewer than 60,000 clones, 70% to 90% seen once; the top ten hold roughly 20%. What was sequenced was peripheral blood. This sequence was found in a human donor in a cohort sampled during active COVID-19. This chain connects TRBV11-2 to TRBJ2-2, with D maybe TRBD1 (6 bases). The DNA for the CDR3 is TGTGCCAGCAGCTCGTTACAGGGTCACGGGGAGCTGTTTTTT. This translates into CASSSLQGHGELFF.